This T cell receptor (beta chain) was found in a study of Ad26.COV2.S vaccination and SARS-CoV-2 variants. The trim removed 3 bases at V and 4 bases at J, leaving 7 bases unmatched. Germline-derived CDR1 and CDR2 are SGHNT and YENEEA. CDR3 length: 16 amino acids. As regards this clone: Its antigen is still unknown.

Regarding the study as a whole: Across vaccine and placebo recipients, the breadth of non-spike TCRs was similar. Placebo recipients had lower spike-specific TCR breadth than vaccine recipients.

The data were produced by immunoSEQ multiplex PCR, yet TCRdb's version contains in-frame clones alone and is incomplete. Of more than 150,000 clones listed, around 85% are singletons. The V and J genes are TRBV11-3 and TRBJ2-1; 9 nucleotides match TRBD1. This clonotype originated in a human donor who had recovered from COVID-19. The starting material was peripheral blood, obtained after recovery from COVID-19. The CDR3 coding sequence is TGTGCCAGCAGCTTGAGGGGGACAGGGCGATACAATGAGCAGTTCTTC. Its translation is CASSLRGTGRYNEQFF.